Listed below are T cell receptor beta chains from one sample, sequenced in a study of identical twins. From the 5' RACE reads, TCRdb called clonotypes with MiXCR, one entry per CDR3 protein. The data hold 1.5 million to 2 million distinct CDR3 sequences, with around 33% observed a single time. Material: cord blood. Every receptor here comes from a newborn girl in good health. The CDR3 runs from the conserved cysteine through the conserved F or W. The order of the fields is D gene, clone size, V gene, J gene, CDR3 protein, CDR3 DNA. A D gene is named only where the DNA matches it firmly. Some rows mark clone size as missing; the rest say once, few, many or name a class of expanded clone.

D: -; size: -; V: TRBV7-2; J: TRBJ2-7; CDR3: CASSLPGLSHYEQYF; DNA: TGTGCCAGCAGCTTACCGGGACTTAGCCACTACGAGCAGTACTTC
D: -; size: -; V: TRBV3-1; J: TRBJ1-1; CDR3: CASSQGTAMNTEAFF; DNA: TGTGCCAGCAGCCAAGGGACCGCTATGAACACTGAAGCTTTCTTT
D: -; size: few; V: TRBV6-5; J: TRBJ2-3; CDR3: CASSYAHDLFDTQYF; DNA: TGTGCCAGCAGTTATGCGCATGACCTATTTGATACGCAGTATTTT
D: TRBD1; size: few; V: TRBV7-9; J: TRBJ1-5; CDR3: CASSLWTGRRNQPQHF; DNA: TGTGCCAGCAGCTTATGGACAGGGAGGCGCAATCAGCCCCAGCATTTT
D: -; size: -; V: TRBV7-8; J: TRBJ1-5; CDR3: CASTNGGNQPQHF; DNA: TGTGCCAGCACCAACGGCGGGAATCAGCCCCAGCATTTT
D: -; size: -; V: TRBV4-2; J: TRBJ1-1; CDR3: CASSQEKAAGVSTEAFF; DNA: TGTGCCAGCAGCCAAGAAAAAGCCGCCGGGGTGAGCACTGAAGCTTTCTTT
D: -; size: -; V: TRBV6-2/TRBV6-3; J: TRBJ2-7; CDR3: CASAGRESSYEQYF; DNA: TGTGCCAGCGCGGGACGTGAGAGCTCCTACGAGCAGTACTTC
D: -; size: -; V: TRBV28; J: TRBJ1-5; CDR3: CASRAETYQPQHF; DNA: TGTGCCAGCAGGGCAGAAACCTATCAGCCCCAGCATTTT
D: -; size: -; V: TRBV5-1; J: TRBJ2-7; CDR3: CASSLVPIQYEQYF; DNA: TGCGCCAGCAGCTTGGTACCGATACAATACGAGCAGTACTTC
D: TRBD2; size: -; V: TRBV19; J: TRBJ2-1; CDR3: CASSIRGGTYNEQFF; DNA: TGTGCCAGTAGTATCCGGGGGGGCACCTACAATGAGCAGTTCTTC
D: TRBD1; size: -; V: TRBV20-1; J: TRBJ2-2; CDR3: CSGWDRVETGELFF; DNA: TGCAGTGGCTGGGACAGGGTTGAAACCGGGGAGCTGTTTTTT
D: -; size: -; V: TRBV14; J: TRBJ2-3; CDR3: CASSQERLVGHRTDTQYF; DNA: TGTGCCAGCAGCCAAGAAAGATTAGTGGGACACCGCACAGATACGCAGTATTTT
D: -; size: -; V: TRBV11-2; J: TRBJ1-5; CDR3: CASSLDWVKGNNQPQHF; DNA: TGTGCCAGCAGCTTAGATTGGGTTAAGGGGAACAATCAGCCCCAGCATTTT
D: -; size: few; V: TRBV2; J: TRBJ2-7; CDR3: CASSAADWQGGWSYEQYF; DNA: TGTGCCAGCAGTGCCGCGGATTGGCAAGGGGGGTGGAGTTACGAGCAGTACTTC
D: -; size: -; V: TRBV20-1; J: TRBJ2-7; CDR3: CSARVAGRVYNEHYF; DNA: TGCAGTGCTAGGGTCGCAGGGAGAGTCTACAATGAGCACTACTTC
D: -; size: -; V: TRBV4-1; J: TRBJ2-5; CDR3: CASSQVFSTSWVETQYF; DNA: TGCGCCAGCAGCCAAGTATTTTCGACTAGTTGGGTGGAGACCCAGTACTTC
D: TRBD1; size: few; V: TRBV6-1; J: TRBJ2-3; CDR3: CASSVGTGTTDTQYF; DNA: TGTGCCAGCAGTGTCGGGACAGGGACCACAGATACGCAGTATTTT
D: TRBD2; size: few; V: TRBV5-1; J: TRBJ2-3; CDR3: CASSLELAGGPDTQYF; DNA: TGCGCCAGCAGCTTGGAGCTAGCGGGGGGCCCAGATACGCAGTATTTT
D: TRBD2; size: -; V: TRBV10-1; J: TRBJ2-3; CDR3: CASREVAGSTDTQYF; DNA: TGCGCCAGCAGGGAGGTAGCGGGAAGCACAGATACGCAGTATTTT
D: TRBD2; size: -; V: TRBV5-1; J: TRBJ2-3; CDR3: CASTPTSASTDTQYF; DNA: TGCGCCAGCACCCCCACTAGCGCTAGCACAGATACGCAGTATTTT
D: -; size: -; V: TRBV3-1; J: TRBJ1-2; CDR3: CASSPLGGGSYGYTF; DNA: TGTGCCAGCAGCCCTCTAGGTGGAGGGAGCTATGGCTACACCTTC
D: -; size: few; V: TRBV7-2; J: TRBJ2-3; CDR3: CASSPWEPLTDTQYF; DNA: TGTGCCAGCAGCCCGTGGGAGCCTCTCACAGATACGCAGTATTTT
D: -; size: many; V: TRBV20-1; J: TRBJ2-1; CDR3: CSASRDYNEQFF; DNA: TGCAGTGCTTCCCGGGACTACAATGAGCAGTTCTTC
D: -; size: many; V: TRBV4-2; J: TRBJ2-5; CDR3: CASSQDLPRWANQETQYF; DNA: TGTGCCAGCAGCCAAGATCTACCTAGGTGGGCGAACCAAGAGACCCAGTACTTC
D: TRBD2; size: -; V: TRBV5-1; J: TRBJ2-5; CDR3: CASSSGRLAGDTPDEQYF; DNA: TGCGCCAGCAGCTCAGGCCGACTAGCGGGGGACACACCTGATGAGCAGTACTTC
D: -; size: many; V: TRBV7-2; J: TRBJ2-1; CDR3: CASSLVSSYNEQFF; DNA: TGTGCCAGCAGCTTGGTAAGCTCCTACAATGAGCAGTTCTTC
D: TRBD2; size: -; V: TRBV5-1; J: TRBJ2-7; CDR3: CASSLETSGSLEQYF; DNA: TGCGCCAGCAGCTTGGAGACTAGCGGGAGTTTGGAGCAGTACTTC
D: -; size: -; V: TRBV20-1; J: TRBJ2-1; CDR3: CSARDYITGDNEQFF; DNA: TGCAGTGCTAGAGATTACATCACCGGGGACAATGAGCAGTTCTTC
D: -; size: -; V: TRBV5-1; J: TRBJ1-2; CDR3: CASSAGLGSYTF; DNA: TGCGCCAGCAGCGCAGGTCTAGGTAGCTACACCTTC
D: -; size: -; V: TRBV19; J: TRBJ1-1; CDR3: CASNAGWAEAFF; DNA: TGTGCCAGTAATGCAGGGTGGGCTGAAGCTTTCTTT
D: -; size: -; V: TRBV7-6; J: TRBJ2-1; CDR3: CASSLDRTSNEQFF; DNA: TGTGCCAGCAGCTTAGACCGAACTAGCAATGAGCAGTTCTTC
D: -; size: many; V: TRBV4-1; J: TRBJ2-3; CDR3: CASSQAGTSTDTQYF; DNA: TGCGCCAGCAGCCAAGCCGGGACTAGCACAGATACGCAGTATTTT
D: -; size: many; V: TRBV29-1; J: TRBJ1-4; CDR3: CSVEYRATNEKLFF; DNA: TGCAGCGTTGAGTATAGAGCAACTAATGAAAAACTGTTTTTT
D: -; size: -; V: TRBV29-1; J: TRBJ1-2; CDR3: CSVECSPGENYGYTF; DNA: TGCAGCGTTGAATGTAGTCCAGGGGAGAACTATGGCTACACCTTC
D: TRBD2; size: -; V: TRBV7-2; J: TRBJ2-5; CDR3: CASSLEDGLAGTQETQYF; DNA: TGTGCCAGCAGCTTAGAGGATGGGTTAGCGGGAACCCAAGAGACCCAGTACTTC
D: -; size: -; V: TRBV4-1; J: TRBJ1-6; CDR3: CASSQEGGYNSPLHF; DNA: TGCGCCAGCAGCCAAGAGGGGGGTTATAATTCACCCCTCCACTTT
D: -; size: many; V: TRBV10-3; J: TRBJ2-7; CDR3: CAISPQDTYEQYF; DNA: TGTGCCATCAGCCCGCAGGATACCTACGAGCAGTACTTC
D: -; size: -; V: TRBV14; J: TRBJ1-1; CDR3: CASSQAPLIGAFF; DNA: TGTGCCAGCAGCCAAGCTCCCCTGATTGGAGCTTTCTTT
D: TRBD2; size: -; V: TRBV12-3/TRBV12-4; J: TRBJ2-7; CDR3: CASSLGAGASYNEQYF; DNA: TGTGCCAGCAGTTTAGGAGCGGGAGCCTCCTACAATGAGCAGTACTTC
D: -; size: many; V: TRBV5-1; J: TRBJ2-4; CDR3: CASSLEGAKNIQYF; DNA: TGCGCCAGCAGCTTGGAGGGGGCCAAAAACATTCAGTACTTC
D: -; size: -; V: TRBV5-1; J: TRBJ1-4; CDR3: CASSLDSWVEKLFF; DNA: TGCGCCAGCAGCTTGGACTCCTGGGTCGAAAAACTGTTTTTT
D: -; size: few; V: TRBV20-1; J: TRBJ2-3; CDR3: CSAPRWGSADTQYF; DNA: TGCAGTGCTCCCCGGTGGGGGTCGGCAGATACGCAGTATTTT
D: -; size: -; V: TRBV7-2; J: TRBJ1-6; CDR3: CASSLGSRNNSPLHF; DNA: TGTGCCAGCAGCTTAGGTAGTCGGAACAATTCACCCCTCCACTTT
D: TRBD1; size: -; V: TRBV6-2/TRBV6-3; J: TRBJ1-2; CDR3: CASSLTGRIYGYTF; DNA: TGTGCCAGCAGTTTGACAGGGAGGATCTATGGCTACACCTTC
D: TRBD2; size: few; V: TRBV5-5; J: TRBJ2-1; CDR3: CASSPLGLAGGNEQFF; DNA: TGTGCCAGCAGCCCGCTCGGCCTAGCGGGAGGCAATGAGCAGTTCTTC
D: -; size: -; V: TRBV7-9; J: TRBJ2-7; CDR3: CASSLWQGGSYEQYF; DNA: TGTGCCAGCAGCTTATGGCAGGGTGGATCCTACGAGCAGTACTTC
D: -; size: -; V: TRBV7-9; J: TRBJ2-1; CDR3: CASSLNSVWGGGSYNEQFF; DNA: TGTGCCAGCAGCTTAAATTCAGTATGGGGAGGTGGTTCCTACAATGAGCAGTTCTTC
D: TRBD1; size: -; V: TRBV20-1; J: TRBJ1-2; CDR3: CSARDSTGGGGSGYTF; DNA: TGCAGTGCTAGAGATTCGACAGGGGGCGGAGGAAGTGGCTACACCTTC
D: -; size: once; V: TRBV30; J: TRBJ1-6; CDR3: CACPFQPGTDYNSPLHF; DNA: TGTGCCTGCCCTTTCCAGCCCGGGACGGATTATAATTCACCCCTCCACTTT
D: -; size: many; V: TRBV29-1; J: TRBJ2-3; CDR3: CSVALAGRTTDTQYF; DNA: TGCAGCGTTGCGCTGGCGGGACGGACCACAGATACGCAGTATTTT
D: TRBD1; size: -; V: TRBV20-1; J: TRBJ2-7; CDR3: CSATKSGTGIYEQYF; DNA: TGCAGTGCTACCAAATCCGGGACAGGGATTTACGAGCAGTACTTC
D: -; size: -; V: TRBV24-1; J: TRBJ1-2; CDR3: CATSDPRGINYGYTF; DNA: TGTGCCACCAGTGATCCCCGGGGGATTAACTATGGCTACACCTTC
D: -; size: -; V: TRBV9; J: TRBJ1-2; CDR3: CASSVGAGPYGYTF; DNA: TGTGCCAGCAGCGTAGGGGCAGGCCCCTATGGCTACACCTTC
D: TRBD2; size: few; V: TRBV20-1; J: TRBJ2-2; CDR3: CSAREMTSGNTGELFF; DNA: TGCAGTGCTAGGGAGATGACTAGCGGGAACACCGGGGAGCTGTTTTTT
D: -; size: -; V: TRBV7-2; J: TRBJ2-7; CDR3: CASSLGDVAAYEQYF; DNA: TGTGCCAGCAGCTTAGGTGACGTAGCGGCCTACGAGCAGTACTTC
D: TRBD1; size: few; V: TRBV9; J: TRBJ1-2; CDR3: CASSVASGTGQGGYTF; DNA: TGTGCCAGCAGCGTAGCTTCAGGGACAGGGCAGGGAGGCTACACCTTC
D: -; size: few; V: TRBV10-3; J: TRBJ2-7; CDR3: CAISGDSYNEQYF; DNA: TGTGCCATCAGTGGGGACTCCTACAATGAGCAGTACTTC
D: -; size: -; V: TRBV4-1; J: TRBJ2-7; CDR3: CASSQVTQNYEQYF; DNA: TGCGCCAGCAGCCAAGTAACACAGAACTACGAGCAGTACTTC